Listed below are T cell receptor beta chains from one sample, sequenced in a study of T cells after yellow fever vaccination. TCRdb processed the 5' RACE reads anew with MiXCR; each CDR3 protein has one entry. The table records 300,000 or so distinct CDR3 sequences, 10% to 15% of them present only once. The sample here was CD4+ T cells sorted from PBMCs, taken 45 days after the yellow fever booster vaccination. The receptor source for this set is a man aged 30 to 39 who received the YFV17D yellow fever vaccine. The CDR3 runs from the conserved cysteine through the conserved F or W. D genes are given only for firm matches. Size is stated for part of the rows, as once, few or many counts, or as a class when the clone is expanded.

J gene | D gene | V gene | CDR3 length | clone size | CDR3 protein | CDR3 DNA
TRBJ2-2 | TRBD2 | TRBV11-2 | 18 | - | CASSLISGGSGPTGELFF | TGTGCCAGCAGCTTAATTAGCGGCGGGAGTGGGCCCACCGGGGAGCTGTTTTTT
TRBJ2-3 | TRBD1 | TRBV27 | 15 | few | CASMSDRGYTDTQYF | TGTGCCAGCATGTCGGACAGGGGATACACAGATACGCAGTATTTT
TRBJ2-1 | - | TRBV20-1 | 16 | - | CSARVSRNEGRNEQFF | TGCAGTGCTAGAGTTTCCCGCAACGAGGGGAGGAATGAGCAGTTCTTC
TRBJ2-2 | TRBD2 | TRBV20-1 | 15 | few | CSAREAGANTGELFF | TGCAGTGCTAGAGAGGCGGGGGCGAACACCGGGGAGCTGTTTTTT
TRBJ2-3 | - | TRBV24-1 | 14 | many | CATSHGRATDTQYF | TGTGCCACCAGCCACGGGAGAGCTACAGATACGCAGTATTTT
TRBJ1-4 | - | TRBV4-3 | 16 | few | CASSQGQQDPNEKLFF | TGCGCCAGCAGCCAAGGTCAACAGGACCCTAATGAAAAACTGTTTTTT
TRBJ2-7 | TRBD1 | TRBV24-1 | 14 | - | CATYGLDRVHEQYF | TGTGCCACTTACGGGCTGGACAGGGTCCACGAGCAGTACTTC
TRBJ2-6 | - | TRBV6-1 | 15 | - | CASSEGLPGANVLTF | TGTGCCAGCAGTGAAGGACTCCCAGGGGCCAACGTCCTGACTTTC
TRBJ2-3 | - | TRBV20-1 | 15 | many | CSAAPKKRGTDTQYF | TGCAGTGCCGCACCCAAGAAGCGGGGCACAGATACGCAGTATTTT
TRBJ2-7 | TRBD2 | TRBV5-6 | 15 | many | CASSWGLARTAEQYF | TGTGCCAGCAGCTGGGGACTAGCGCGGACAGCCGAGCAGTACTTC
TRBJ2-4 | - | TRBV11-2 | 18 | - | CASSPRRNQPGAKNIQYF | TGTGCCAGCAGCCCAAGGAGGAACCAGCCGGGAGCCAAAAACATTCAGTACTTC
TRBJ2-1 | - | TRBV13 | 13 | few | CASSRTEYNEQFF | TGTGCCAGCAGCCGGACTGAGTACAATGAGCAGTTCTTC
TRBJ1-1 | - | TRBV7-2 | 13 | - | CASSLARNLEAFF | TGTGCCAGCAGCTTAGCCAGGAATCTGGAAGCTTTCTTT
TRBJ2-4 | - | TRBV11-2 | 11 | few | CASSSKNIQYF | TGTGCCAGCAGCTCGAAAAACATTCAGTACTTC
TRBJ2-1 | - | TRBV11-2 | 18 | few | CASSAWATVGTFHNEQFF | TGTGCCAGCAGCGCGTGGGCCACTGTCGGGACCTTCCACAATGAGCAGTTCTTC
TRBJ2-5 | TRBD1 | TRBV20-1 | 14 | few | CSAVRTGGLETQYF | TGCAGTGCTGTGCGGACAGGGGGCTTGGAGACCCAGTACTTC
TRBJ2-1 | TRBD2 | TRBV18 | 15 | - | CASSPGTSGRGEQFF | TGTGCCAGCTCACCAGGGACTAGCGGGAGAGGTGAGCAGTTCTTC
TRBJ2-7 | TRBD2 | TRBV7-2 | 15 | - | CASSLAQSGTYEQYF | TGTGCCAGCAGCTTAGCGCAAAGCGGGACCTACGAGCAGTACTTC
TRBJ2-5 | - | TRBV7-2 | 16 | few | CASSLAYVTSGETQYF | TGTGCCAGCAGCTTAGCATACGTCACGTCTGGAGAGACCCAGTACTTC
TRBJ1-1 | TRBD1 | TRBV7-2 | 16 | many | CASSLSMGQGRTEAFF | TGTGCCAGCAGTCTTAGTATGGGACAGGGGAGGACTGAAGCTTTCTTT
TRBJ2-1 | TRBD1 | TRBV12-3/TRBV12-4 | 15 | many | CASSLGQGRYNEQFF | TGTGCCAGCAGCCTTGGACAGGGGAGATACAATGAGCAGTTCTTC
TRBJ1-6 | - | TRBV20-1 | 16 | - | CSARERGRGFNSPLHF | TGCAGTGCTAGAGAGCGGGGCAGGGGTTTTAATTCACCCCTCCACTTT
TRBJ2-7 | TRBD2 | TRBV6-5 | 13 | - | CASKRAGGGEQYF | TGTGCCAGCAAGCGGGCGGGAGGGGGCGAGCAGTACTTC
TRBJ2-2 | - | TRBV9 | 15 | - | CASSVVASWTGELFF | TGTGCCAGCAGCGTAGTGGCTTCTTGGACCGGGGAGCTGTTTTTT
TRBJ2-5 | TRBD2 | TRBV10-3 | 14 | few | CAISESLAGETQYF | TGTGCCATCAGTGAGTCCCTAGCGGGAGAGACCCAGTACTTC
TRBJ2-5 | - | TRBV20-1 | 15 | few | CSAPAPTWYQETQYF | TGCAGTGCCCCTGCCCCGACTTGGTACCAAGAGACCCAGTACTTC
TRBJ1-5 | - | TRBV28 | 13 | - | CASLLGGFSPQHF | TGTGCCAGCCTACTCGGGGGGTTTTCGCCCCAGCATTTT
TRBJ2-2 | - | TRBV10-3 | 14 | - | CASGGLTNTGELFF | TGTGCCAGTGGTGGACTTACGAACACCGGGGAGCTGTTTTTT
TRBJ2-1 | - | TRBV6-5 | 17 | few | CASSYSGGTVLYNEQFF | TGTGCCAGCAGTTACTCGGGTGGAACGGTCCTATACAATGAGCAGTTCTTC
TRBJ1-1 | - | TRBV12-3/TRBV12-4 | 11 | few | CASSKRSEAFF | TGTGCCAGCAGTAAGAGGAGTGAAGCTTTCTTT
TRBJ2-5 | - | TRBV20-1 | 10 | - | CSAVMGTQYF | TGCAGTGCTGTAATGGGGACCCAGTACTTC
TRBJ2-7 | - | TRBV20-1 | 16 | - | CSARAPSIKSYYEQYF | TGCAGTGCTAGGGCCCCGAGTATAAAAAGCTATTACGAGCAGTACTTC
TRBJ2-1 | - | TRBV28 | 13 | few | CASSPQEYNEQFF | TGTGCCAGCAGTCCACAGGAATACAATGAGCAGTTCTTC
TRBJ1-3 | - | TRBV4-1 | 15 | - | CASSLRMSSGNTIYF | TGCGCCAGCAGCCTTCGGATGAGCTCTGGAAACACCATATATTTT
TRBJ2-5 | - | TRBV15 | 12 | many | CATSAYQETQYF | TGTGCCACCTCAGCGTATCAAGAGACCCAGTACTTC